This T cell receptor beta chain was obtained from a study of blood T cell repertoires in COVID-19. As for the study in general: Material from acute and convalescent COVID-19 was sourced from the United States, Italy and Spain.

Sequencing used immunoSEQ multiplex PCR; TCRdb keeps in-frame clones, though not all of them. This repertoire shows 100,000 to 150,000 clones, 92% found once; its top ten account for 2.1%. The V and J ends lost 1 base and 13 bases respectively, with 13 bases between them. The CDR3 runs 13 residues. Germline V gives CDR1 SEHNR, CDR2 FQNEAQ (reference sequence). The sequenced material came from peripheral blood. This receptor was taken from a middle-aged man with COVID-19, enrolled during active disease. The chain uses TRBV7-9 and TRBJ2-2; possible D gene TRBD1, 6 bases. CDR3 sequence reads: CASSLEGQGMLFF. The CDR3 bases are TGTGCCAGCAGCTTAGAGGGGCAGGGGATGCTGTTTTTT. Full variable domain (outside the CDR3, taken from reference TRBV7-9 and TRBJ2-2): DTGVSQNPRHKITKRGQNVTFRCDPISEHNRLYWYRQTLGQGPEFLTYFQNEAQLEKSRLLSDRFSAERPKGSFSTLEIQRTEQGDSAMYLCASSLEGQGMLFFGEGSRLTVL.